This TCR beta chain was identified during a study of blood T cell repertoires in COVID-19. Across the whole study: The origin of the acute and convalescent COVID-19 samples was the United States, Italy and Spain. The analysed material was cDNA or gDNA that came from T cells, B-cell-depleted T cells, or PBMCs.

This CDR3 has 15 amino acids. J gave up 4 bases and V 5 bases, and 7 bases lay outside the gene matches. Germline CDR1 and CDR2: SGHVS and FQNEAQ. Assay used: immunoSEQ multiplex PCR; TCRdb lists only in-frame clones, some missing. The sample shows about 230,000 clones, roughly 85% of them seen only once. The TCR sequence derives from a woman aged 65 to 85 with active or convalescent COVID-19. The V call is TRBV7-8, the J call TRBJ2-1; 8 bases map to TRBD2. Sequenced input: peripheral blood. In DNA, the CDR3 is TGTGCCAGCAGCCTTACTAGCGGACTATACAATGAGCAGTTCTTC. Translated, it gives CASSLTSGLYNEQFF.